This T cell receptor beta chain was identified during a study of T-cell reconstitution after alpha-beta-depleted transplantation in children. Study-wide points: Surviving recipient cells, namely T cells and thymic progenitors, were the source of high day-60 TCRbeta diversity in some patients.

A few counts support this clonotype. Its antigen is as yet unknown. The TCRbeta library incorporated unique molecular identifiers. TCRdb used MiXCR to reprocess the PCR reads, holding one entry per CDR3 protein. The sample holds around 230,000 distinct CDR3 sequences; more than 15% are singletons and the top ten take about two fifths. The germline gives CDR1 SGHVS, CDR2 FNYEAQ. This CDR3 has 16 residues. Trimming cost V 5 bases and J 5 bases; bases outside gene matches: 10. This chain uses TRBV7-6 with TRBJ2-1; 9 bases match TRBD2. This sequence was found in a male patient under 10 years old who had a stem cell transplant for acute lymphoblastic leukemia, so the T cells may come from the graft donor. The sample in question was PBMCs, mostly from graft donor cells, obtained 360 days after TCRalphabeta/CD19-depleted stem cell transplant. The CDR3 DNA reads TGTGCCAGCAGCCCAGTGGCGGGGGGGATACACAATGAGCAGTTCTTC. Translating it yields CASSPVAGGIHNEQFF.